Here is one T cell receptor (beta chain) with its context. Its specificity is unknown. Samples were taken at baseline and on day 1 of cycles 4 and 7. The sample originates from a study of OX40 agonist ivuxolimab in advanced cancers. General study findings and limits: It was not determined which antigens were specifically recognized by the peripheral T cells that had undergone clonal expansion. Low clonal expansion, among the lowest seen, marked partial responders at 0.1-3.0 mg/kg.

Sequencing used immunoSEQ multiplex PCR; TCRdb keeps in-frame clones, though not all of them. The data contain some 19,000 clones, 70% to 90% of them singletons. This CDR3 is built from 14 residues. Between the trimmed V and J ends, which lost 2 bases and 2 bases, there was a span of 8 bases. The germline gives CDR1 MNHNS, CDR2 SASEGT. The receptor comes from an adult with an advanced solid tumor such as melanoma, head and neck, liver or kidney cancer. The sequencing used CD4+ or CD8+ T cells sorted from blood, collected in a trial of the OX40 agonist ivuxolimab. The rearrangement joins TRBV6-1 to TRBJ2-3; D is unclear. CDR3 sequence: CASSETPVTDTQYF. CDR3 bases: TGTGCCAGCAGTGAAACCCCCGTCACAGATACGCAGTATTTT.